This TCR beta chain emerged from a study of T cells in Graves' hyperthyroidism and ophthalmopathy. Findings of the study overall: Ophthalmopathy and stable hyperthyroidism were separated by a 13 V-J model.

Diagnosis of hyperthyroidism was new in patients aged 18 to 65, and its duration was under 2 months. This CDR3 contains 19 residues. Trimming removed 2 bases from V and 4 bases from J; junction bases left unmatched: 13. From RNA transcripts, TCR beta CDR3 regions were amplified. Carried out on the TCR CDR3, a first-round RT-PCR used the HTBI primer set. In TCRdb, the multiplex PCR reads were re-called with MiXCR into one record per CDR3 protein. The sample contains roughly 300,000 distinct CDR3 sequences, 20% to 25% of which appear only once. The sample holds many counts of this clonotype. Its specificity is not known.

The chain recombines TRBV12-3 or TRBV12-4 with TRBJ2-2; TRBD2 matches 10 bases. The specimen was blood. This sequence was found in a man aged 35-49 years with Graves' hyperthyroidism that later progressed to Graves' ophthalmopathy. CDR3 coding DNA: TGTGCCAGCAGTTTATTCCGCTCTAGCGGGAGCCATGGCACCGGGGAGCTGTTTTTT. Translated, it gives CASSLFRSSGSHGTGELFF.